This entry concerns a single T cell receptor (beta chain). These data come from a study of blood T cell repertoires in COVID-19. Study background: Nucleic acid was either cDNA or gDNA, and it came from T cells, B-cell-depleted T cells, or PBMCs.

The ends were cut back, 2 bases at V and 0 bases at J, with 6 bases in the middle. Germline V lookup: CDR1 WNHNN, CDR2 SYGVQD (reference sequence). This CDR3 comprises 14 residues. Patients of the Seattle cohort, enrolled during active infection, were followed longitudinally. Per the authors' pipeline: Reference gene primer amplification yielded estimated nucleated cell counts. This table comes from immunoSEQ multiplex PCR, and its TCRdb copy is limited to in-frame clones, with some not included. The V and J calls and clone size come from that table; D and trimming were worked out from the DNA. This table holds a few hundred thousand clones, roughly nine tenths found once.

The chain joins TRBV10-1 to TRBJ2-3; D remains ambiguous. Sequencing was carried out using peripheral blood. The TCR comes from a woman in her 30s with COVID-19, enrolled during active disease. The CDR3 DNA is TGCGCCAGCAGTGAGGAGCCTAGCACAGATACGCAGTATTTT. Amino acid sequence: CASSEEPSTDTQYF.